Each of the 26 T cell receptor beta chains below was sequenced from the same sample in a study of technical replicates of blood from a handful of donors. TCRdb's copy holds only in-frame clones and misses some; the assay was immunoSEQ multiplex PCR. The sample holds over 85,000 clones, about 95% seen once. Input material: T cells isolated from PBMCs. The receptors stem from a human donor in good health.

This chain joins TRBV19 and TRBJ2-7; D remains ambiguous. Germline V gene lookup returns CDR1 LNHDA and CDR2 SQIVND (reference sequence). Between the trimmed V and J ends, which lost 0 bases and 6 bases, there was a span of 9 bases. The CDR3 is made up of 13 amino acids. CDR3 residues: CASSIDLTGEQYF. The CDR3 DNA sequence: TGTGCCAGTAGTATAGATCTCACGGGCGAGCAGTACTTC.

CDR3 coding DNA: TGCAGCGTTGGTCCCCAGGGTCACCAAGAGACCCAGTACTTC. It specifies CSVGPQGHQETQYF. V is TRBV29-1 and J is TRBJ2-5, with D perhaps matching TRBD1 (5 bases). CDR3 size: 14 residues. Deletions cut 4 bases from V and 0 bases from J, with 12 bases between. The germline gives CDR1 SQVTM, CDR2 ANQGSEA.

The chain has TRBV28 and TRBJ2-6; perhaps TRBD1 as D (5 bases). The CDR3 extends over 16 amino acids. The germline V and J ends were trimmed by 3 bases and 0 bases, with 9 bases remaining between them. Germline lookup yields CDR1 MDHEN and CDR2 SYDVKM. The CDR3 spells CASSLGQGSGANVLTF. DNA of the CDR3: TGTGCCAGCAGTTTGGGGCAGGGCTCTGGGGCCAACGTCCTGACTTTC.

This chain links TRBV7-9 with TRBJ2-3, with 9 bases aligning to TRBD2. Germline CDR1 and CDR2: SEHNR and FQNEAQ (reference sequence). CDR3 length: 15 amino acids. After removal of 2 bases from V and 3 bases from J, the junction contained 3 bases not matched to a gene. As DNA, the CDR3 is TGTGCCAGCAGCTTACTAGCGGGATTTACAGATACGCAGTATTTT. Translation: CASSLLAGFTDTQYF.

The chain is built from TRBV27 and TRBJ1-1, with D hard to call. This CDR3 comprises 11 residues. Trimming removed 5 bases at V and 7 bases at J, with 8 bases between. Looked up from germline, CDR1 is MNHEY and CDR2 is SMNVEV (reference sequence). The CDR3 bases are TGTGCCAGCAGTAATCGGGATGAAGCTTTCTTT. Translation: CASSNRDEAFF.

The chain carries TRBV7-2 and TRBJ1-4, with 7 bases matching TRBD1. V trimming: 1 base; J trimming: 7 bases; junction bases outside the gene matches: 6. The germline V gene has CDR1 SGHTA and CDR2 FQGNSA. The length of the CDR3 is 15 residues. CDR3 sequence reads: CASSLVTGQGEKLFF. CDR3 DNA sequence: TGTGCCAGCAGCTTAGTGACAGGGCAGGGTGAAAAACTGTTTTTT.

J is TRBJ2-7 and V is TRBV9, with 7 bases fitting TRBD1. The CDR3 runs to 14 residues. The V segment lost 0 bases and the J segment 2 bases; nucleotides outside the gene matches: 2. In germline, CDR1 is SGDLS, CDR2 YYNGEE. The CDR3 here is CASSVAGQPYEQYF. The CDR3 DNA reads as TGTGCCAGCAGCGTAGCGGGACAGCCCTACGAGCAGTACTTC. Looking up the rest from reference TRBV9 and TRBJ2-7 gives the full variable domain: DSGVTQTPKHLITATGQRVTLRCSPRSGDLSVYWYQQSLDQGLQFLIQYYNGEERAKGNILERFSAQQFPDLHSELNLSSLELGDSALYFCASSVAGQPYEQYFGPGTRLTVT.

This rearrangement joins TRBV9 to TRBJ2-5, with 9 positions matching TRBD1. This CDR3 region has 16 residues. J gave up 3 bases and V 4 bases, and 10 bases lay outside the gene matches. Germline CDR1 SGDLS, CDR2 YYNGEE. The CDR3, as DNA: TGTGCCAGCAGCTCCGGGACAGGGAGAACCAAAGAGACCCAGTACTTC. Its translation: CASSSGTGRTKETQYF.

This clone came up once. The chain employs TRBV7-2 and TRBJ1-5; unclear D gene. Trimming stripped 5 bases from V and 4 bases from J, with 9 bases between. The CDR3 loop spans 13 amino acids. CDR1 and CDR2 from the germline V gene are SGHTA and FQGNSA. In nucleotides, the CDR3 is TGTGCCAGCAGCAATAGTTGGAATCAGCCCCAGCATTTT. Protein: CASSNSWNQPQHF. Full variable domain (rest looked up from reference TRBV7-2 and TRBJ1-5): GAGVSQSPSNKVTEKGKDVELRCDPISGHTALYWYRQSLGQGLEFLIYFQGNSAPDKSGLPSDRFSAERTGGSVSTLTIQRTQQEDSAVYLCASSNSWNQPQHFGDGTRLSIL.

The V and J genes are TRBV5-5 and TRBJ2-7; TRBD1 might be the D (5 bases). The CDR3 consists of 14 residues. The germline V and J ends were trimmed by 2 bases and 5 bases, with 14 bases remaining between them. Germline values: CDR1 SGHKS, CDR2 YYEKEE (reference sequence). The CDR3 sequence: CASSFPAGFDEQYF. The CDR3 coding sequence is TGTGCCAGCAGCTTTCCCGCAGGGTTCGACGAGCAGTACTTC.

This chain connects TRBV29-1 to TRBJ2-7; TRBD2 matches 10 bases. With 2 bases clipped from V and 6 bases from J, the junction kept 10 bases outside the gene matches. CDR3 length: 15 residues. Germline V lookup: CDR1 SQVTM, CDR2 ANQGSEA. The CDR3 loop is CSVESLAGVRSEQYF. For the CDR3, the DNA is TGCAGCGTTGAAAGCCTAGCGGGAGTCCGGAGCGAGCAGTACTTC.

This chain connects TRBV14 to TRBJ2-2; TRBD1 matches 8 bases. Unmatched junction bases numbered 7, after V lost 1 base and J lost 6 bases. Germline CDR1 and CDR2: SGHDN and FVKESK. The CDR3 has 16 amino acids. CDR3: CASSQVPGGASGELFF. The CDR3 bases are TGTGCCAGCAGCCAAGTACCAGGGGGCGCCTCCGGGGAGCTGTTTTTT. Complete variable domain (other parts from reference TRBV14 and TRBJ2-2): EAGVTQFPSHSVIEKGQTVTLRCDPISGHDNLYWYRRVMGKEIKFLLHFVKESKQDESGMPNNRFLAERTGGTYSTLKVQPAELEDSGVYFCASSQVPGGASGELFFGEGSRLTVL.

The J gene is TRBJ2-7, the V gene TRBV29-1; TRBD2 might be the D (6 bases). Germline-derived CDR1 and CDR2 are SQVTM and ANQGSEA. V was shortened by 0 bases and J by 4 bases, with 25 bases between the two germline ends. The CDR3 extends over 18 amino acids. CDR3 residues: CSVEDVGAGGAQDYEQYF. Here the CDR3 DNA reads TGCAGCGTTGAAGATGTTGGTGCCGGGGGAGCCCAAGATTACGAGCAGTACTTC.

The V call is TRBV27, the J call TRBJ1-5; D unclear. Between the trimmed V and J ends, which lost 2 bases and 7 bases, there was a span of 12 bases. The CDR3 spans 14 residues. The germline gives CDR1 MNHEY, CDR2 SMNVEV (reference sequence). This chain's CDR3 is CASSLPGSGQPQHF. The CDR3 DNA reads TGTGCCAGCAGTTTACCGGGATCGGGACAGCCCCAGCATTTT.

V gene TRBV5-6 combines with J gene TRBJ2-5; possibly TRBD1 for D (5 bases). The CDR3 has 15 amino acids. V lost 4 bases and J 0 bases, leaving 13 bases between the germline ends. CDR1 SGHDT and CDR2 YYEEEE come from the germline V gene. The CDR3 here is CASSAIQGYQETQYF. CDR3 nucleotides: TGTGCCAGCAGCGCGATTCAGGGTTACCAAGAGACCCAGTACTTC.

The chain joins TRBV28 to TRBJ1-1; D unresolved. The germline V gene has CDR1 MDHEN and CDR2 SYDVKM. Trimming shortened V by 3 bases and J by 0 bases, and 11 bases separated the two germline ends. The CDR3 totals 15 residues. DNA for the CDR3: TGTGCCAGCAGTTTGGCAGGAAGGATGAACACTGAAGCTTTCTTT. Translation: CASSLAGRMNTEAFF.

This sequence joins TRBV25-1 and TRBJ2-2; D gene ambiguous. CDR1 is MGHDK, CDR2 SYGVNS, per germline. Trimming left V 7 bases short and J 6 bases short, with 9 bases between. This CDR3 contains 12 residues. The CDR3 region has the DNA TGTGCCAGCATAAACGGAGCCGGGGAGCTGTTTTTT. Translated, it gives CASINGAGELFF.

This clone has only a few counts. The V gene is TRBV10-3, the J gene TRBJ1-1; the D is unclear. V was shortened by 7 bases and J by 2 bases, with 8 bases between the two germline ends. The germline V gene has CDR1 ENHRY and CDR2 SYGVKD. The CDR3 has 12 residues. The CDR3 protein is CAIKQPNTEAFF. CDR3 bases: TGTGCCATCAAACAGCCAAACACTGAAGCTTTCTTT.

This chain joins TRBV7-2 and TRBJ2-6; D might be TRBD1 (6 bases). Per the germline V gene, CDR1 is SGHTA and CDR2 is FQGNSA. With 5 bases removed from V and 0 bases from J, the gap between germline ends came to 11 bases. CDR3 size: 16 residues. The CDR3 spells CASSILTGSGANVLTF. As DNA, the CDR3 is TGTGCCAGCAGCATCCTGACAGGCTCTGGGGCCAACGTCCTGACTTTC.

The chain carries TRBV6-1 and TRBJ2-3; tentative D call: TRBD2 (5 bases). This CDR3 comprises 15 residues. Germline V CDR1 and CDR2: MNHNS, SASEGT. The V end was cut by 7 bases, the J end by 0 bases, with 14 bases between. The CDR3 nucleotides are TGTGCCAGCACGAGCGGAGGTTCTAGCACAGATACGCAGTATTTT. It specifies CASTSGGSSTDTQYF.

This clone appeared a single time. The V call is TRBV7-2, the J call TRBJ2-7, with D possibly TRBD1 on 5 matching bases. CDR1 is SGHTA, CDR2 FQGNSA, per germline. V shed 5 bases and J shed 3 bases, with 14 bases lying between them. This CDR3 region has 14 residues. CDR3 bases: TGTGCCAGCAGCACCTATGGACATCACTACGAGCAGTACTTC. It translates to CASSTYGHHYEQYF.

J is TRBJ1-1 and V is TRBV30, with D hard to call. V lost 3 bases to trimming and J lost 1 base, with 12 bases between them. This CDR3 contains 14 residues. Germline CDR1 reads GTSNPN; CDR2 reads SVGIG (reference sequence). The DNA of the CDR3 is TGTGCCTGGAGATCAAGTGGCGGGAACACTGAAGCTTTCTTT. Residues: CAWRSSGGNTEAFF. Filled out from reference TRBV30 and TRBJ1-1, the complete variable domain reads SQTIHQWPATLVQPVGSPLSLECTVEGTSNPNLYWYRQAAGRGLQLLFYSVGIGQISSEVPQNLSASRPQDRQFILSSKKLLLSDSGFYLCAWRSSGGNTEAFFGQGTRLTVV.

The chain joins TRBV9 to TRBJ2-7; D unresolved. In germline, CDR1 is SGDLS, CDR2 YYNGEE. This CDR3 is built from 15 residues. V shed 0 bases and J shed 6 bases, with 16 bases lying between them. The CDR3 sequence: CASSVVPSPVSEQYF. The DNA for the CDR3 is TGTGCCAGCAGCGTAGTCCCTAGTCCGGTAAGCGAGCAGTACTTC.

The chain recombines TRBV19 with TRBJ1-3; 7 bases are a match to TRBD1. This CDR3 spans 15 amino acids. V lost 3 bases, J lost 4 bases, and 6 bases stayed unmatched. Per the germline V gene, CDR1 is LNHDA and CDR2 is SQIVND (reference sequence). CDR3 loop: CASSMKMTGGNTIYF. The CDR3 DNA is TGTGCCAGTAGTATGAAGATGACAGGGGGAAACACCATATATTTT. The full variable domain, with the rest looked up from reference TRBV19 and TRBJ1-3, is DGGITQSPKYLFRKEGQNVTLSCEQNLNHDAMYWYRQDPGQGLRLIYYSQIVNDFQKGDIAEGYSVSREKKESFPLTVTSAQKNPTAFYLCASSMKMTGGNTIYFGEGSWLTVV.

This rearrangement joins TRBV27 to TRBJ1-4; D is unclear. Looked up from germline, CDR1 is MNHEY and CDR2 is SMNVEV (reference sequence). This CDR3 has 11 amino acids. The germline V and J ends were trimmed by 5 bases and 8 bases, with 6 bases remaining between them. CDR3 sequence reads: CASSQREKLFF. The DNA for the CDR3 is TGTGCCAGCAGTCAGAGGGAAAAACTGTTTTTT.

The rearrangement joins TRBV15 to TRBJ2-7, with D perhaps matching TRBD1 (5 bases). Trimming took 1 base from V and 4 from J, leaving 11 bases between them. Looked up from germline, CDR1 is LNHNV and CDR2 is YYDKDF (reference sequence). CDR3 length equals 14 residues. The CDR3 sequence: CATSRVQGTYEQYF. CDR3 DNA sequence: TGTGCCACCAGCAGAGTGCAGGGAACATACGAGCAGTACTTC.